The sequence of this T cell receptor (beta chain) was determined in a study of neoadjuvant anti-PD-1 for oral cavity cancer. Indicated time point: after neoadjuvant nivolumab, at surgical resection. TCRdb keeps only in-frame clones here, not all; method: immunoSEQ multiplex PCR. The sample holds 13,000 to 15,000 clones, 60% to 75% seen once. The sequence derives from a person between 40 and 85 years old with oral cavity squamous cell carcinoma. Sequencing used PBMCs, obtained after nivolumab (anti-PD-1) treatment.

CDR3: CAWKGYSYNEQFF. The CDR3 DNA is TGTGCCTGGAAGGGATACTCCTACAATGAGCAGTTCTTC. The chain is built from TRBV30 and TRBJ2-1, with no clear D. This CDR3 spans 13 amino acids. Germline CDR1 is GTSNPN and CDR2 is SVGIG (reference sequence). V lost 4 bases, J lost 0 bases, and 7 bases lay in between.